The sequence of this T cell receptor beta chain was determined in a study of blood T cell repertoires in COVID-19. The ends were cut back, 4 bases at V and 3 bases at J, with 13 bases in the middle. There are 15 residues in the CDR3. Germline CDR1 is LNHDA and CDR2 is SQIVND (reference sequence). Generated by immunoSEQ multiplex PCR, the TCRdb table keeps only in-frame clones and is missing some. The sample contains approximately 28,000 clones, around two thirds of which appear only once. The genes are TRBV19 and TRBJ1-5, with D hard to call. The clonotype comes from a man aged 60 to 69 with active or convalescent COVID-19. The sample taken for sequencing was peripheral blood. CDR3 DNA: TGTGCCAGTAGTAGTGCAGGTTCTCTCAATCAGCCCCAGCATTTT. Translating it yields CASSSAGSLNQPQHF.